This T cell receptor (beta chain) was obtained from a study of T-cell memory formation after mild COVID-19. This clonotype was detected a few times. TCRdb itself ran the 5' RACE reads through MiXCR, one entry per CDR3 protein. The sample has about 140,000 distinct CDR3 sequences; roughly 13% are singletons. Germline lookup yields CDR1 MGHDK and CDR2 SYGVNS. There are 15 residues in the CDR3. The V end was cut by 2 bases, the J end by 1 base, with 12 bases between. Sequenced sample: PBMCs or a T cell subset sorted from them (not recorded which). The V gene is TRBV25-1, the J gene TRBJ2-7; a weak D match, TRBD1 (5 bases). The sequence was obtained from an adult woman who had mild COVID-19 (a few samples of this study predate the infection). Cell type and time point are not known. This CDR3 reads CASSEGQGQSYEQYF. CDR3 sequence (DNA): TGTGCCAGCAGTGAAGGGCAGGGTCAGTCCTACGAGCAGTACTTC.